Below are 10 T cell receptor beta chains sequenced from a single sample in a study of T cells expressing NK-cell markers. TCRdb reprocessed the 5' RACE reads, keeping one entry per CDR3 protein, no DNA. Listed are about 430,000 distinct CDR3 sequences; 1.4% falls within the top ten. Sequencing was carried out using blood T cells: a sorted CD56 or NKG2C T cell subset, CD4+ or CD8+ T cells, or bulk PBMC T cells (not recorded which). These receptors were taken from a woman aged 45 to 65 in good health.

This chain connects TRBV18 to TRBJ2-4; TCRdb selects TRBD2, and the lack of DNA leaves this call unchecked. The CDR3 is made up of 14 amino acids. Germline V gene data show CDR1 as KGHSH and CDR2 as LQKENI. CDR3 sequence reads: CASSPTSGRDIQYF.

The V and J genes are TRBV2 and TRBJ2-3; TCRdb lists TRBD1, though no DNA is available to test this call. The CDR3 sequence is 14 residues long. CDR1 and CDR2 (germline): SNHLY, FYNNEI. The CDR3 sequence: CASKQVLGTDTQYF.

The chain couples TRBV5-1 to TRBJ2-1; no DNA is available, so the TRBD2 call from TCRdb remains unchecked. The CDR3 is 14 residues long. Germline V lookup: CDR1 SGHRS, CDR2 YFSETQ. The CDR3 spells CASSVGGSRDEQFF.

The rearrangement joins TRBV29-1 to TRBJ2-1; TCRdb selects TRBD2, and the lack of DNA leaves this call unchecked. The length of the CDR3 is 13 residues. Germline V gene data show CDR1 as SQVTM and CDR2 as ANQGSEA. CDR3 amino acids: CSVDLSGGREQFF.

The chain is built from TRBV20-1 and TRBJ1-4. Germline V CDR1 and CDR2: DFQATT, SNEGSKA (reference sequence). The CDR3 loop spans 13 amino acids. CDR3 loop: CSARDRENEKLFF.

CDR3 loop: CASSWGLATGELFF. The V and J genes are TRBV5-8 and TRBJ2-2; TCRdb gives TRBD2 as the D gene, but with no DNA this cannot be confirmed. Per the germline V gene, CDR1 is SGHTS and CDR2 is YDEGEE. This CDR3 is built from 14 residues.

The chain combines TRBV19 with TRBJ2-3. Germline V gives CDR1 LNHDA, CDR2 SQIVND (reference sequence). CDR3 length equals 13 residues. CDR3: CASSIDRKNTQYF.

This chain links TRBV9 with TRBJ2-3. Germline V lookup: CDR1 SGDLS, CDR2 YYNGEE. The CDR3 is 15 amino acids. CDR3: CASSVISSSTDTQYF.

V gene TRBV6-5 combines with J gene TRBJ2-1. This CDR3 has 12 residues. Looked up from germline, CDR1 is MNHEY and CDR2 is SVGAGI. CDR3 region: CASSRPGNEQFF.

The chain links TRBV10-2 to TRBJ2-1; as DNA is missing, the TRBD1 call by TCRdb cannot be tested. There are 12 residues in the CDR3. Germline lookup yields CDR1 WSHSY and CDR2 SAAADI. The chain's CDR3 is CASSGPGPRKFF.